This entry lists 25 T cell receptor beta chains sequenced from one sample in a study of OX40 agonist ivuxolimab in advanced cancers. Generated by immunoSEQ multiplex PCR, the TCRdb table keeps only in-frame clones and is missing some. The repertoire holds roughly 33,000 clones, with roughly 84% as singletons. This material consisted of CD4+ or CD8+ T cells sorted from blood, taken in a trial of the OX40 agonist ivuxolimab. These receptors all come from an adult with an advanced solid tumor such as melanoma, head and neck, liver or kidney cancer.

CDR3 sequence (DNA): TGTGCCAGCAGCTTACTCGGACAGGGTTTAACCTATGGCTACACCTTC. Its translation is CASSLLGQGLTYGYTF. V and J are TRBV7-9 and TRBJ1-2; 8 bases line up with TRBD1. V dropped 2 bases and J dropped 4; count of bases not matched to a gene: 9. Germline lookup yields CDR1 SEHNR and CDR2 FQNEAQ (reference sequence). CDR3 length: 16 amino acids.

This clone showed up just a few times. The CDR3 region has the DNA TGTGCCAGCAGCTTGGTCGGGGGGCACTACGAGCAGTACTTC. Translating gives CASSLVGGHYEQYF. The chain couples TRBV5-6 to TRBJ2-7; the D gene is possibly TRBD2 (7 bases). The CDR3 loop spans 14 amino acids. Trimming shortened V by 0 bases and J by 3 bases, and 10 bases separated the two germline ends. The germline V gene encodes CDR1 SGHDT and CDR2 YYEEEE.

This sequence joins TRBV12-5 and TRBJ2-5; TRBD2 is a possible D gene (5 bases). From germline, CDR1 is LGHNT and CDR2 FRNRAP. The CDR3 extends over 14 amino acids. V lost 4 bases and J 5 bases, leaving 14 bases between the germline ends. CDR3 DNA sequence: TGTGCTAGTGGTTCCGGGGAAGCGTTGGAGACCCAGTACTTC. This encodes CASGSGEALETQYF.

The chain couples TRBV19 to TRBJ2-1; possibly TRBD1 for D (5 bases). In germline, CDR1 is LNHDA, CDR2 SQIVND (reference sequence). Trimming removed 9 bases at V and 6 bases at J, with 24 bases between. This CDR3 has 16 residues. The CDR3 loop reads CASRPSVGVSGNEQFF. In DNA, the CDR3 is TGTGCCAGCCGCCCCTCGGTAGGGGTATCAGGCAATGAGCAGTTCTTC.

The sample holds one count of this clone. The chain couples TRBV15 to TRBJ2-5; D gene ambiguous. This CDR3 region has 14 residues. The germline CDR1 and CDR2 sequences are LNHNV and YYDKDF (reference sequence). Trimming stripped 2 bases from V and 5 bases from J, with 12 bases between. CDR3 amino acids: CATSRHHSGETQYF. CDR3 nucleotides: TGTGCCACCAGCAGACACCACTCAGGCGAGACCCAGTACTTC.

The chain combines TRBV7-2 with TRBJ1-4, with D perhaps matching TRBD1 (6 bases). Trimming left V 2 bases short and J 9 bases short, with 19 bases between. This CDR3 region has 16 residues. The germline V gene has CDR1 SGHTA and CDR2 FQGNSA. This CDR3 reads CASSLNNNRAGKKLFF. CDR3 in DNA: TGTGCCAGCAGCTTAAATAATAACAGGGCGGGGAAAAAACTGTTTTTT.

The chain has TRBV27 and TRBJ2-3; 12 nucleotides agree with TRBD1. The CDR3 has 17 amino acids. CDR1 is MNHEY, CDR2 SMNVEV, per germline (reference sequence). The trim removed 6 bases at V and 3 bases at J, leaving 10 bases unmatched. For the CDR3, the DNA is TGTGCCAGCAGATTCGGACCGGGACAGGGGGCGACAGATACGCAGTATTTT. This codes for CASRFGPGQGATDTQYF.

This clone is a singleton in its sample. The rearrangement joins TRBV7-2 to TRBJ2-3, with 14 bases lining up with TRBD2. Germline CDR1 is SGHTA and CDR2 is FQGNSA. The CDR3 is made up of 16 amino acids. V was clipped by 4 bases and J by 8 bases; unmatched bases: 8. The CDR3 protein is CASSSRTSGGPGTQYF. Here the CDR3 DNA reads TGTGCCAGCAGCTCCCGGACTAGCGGGGGGCCTGGTACGCAGTATTTT.

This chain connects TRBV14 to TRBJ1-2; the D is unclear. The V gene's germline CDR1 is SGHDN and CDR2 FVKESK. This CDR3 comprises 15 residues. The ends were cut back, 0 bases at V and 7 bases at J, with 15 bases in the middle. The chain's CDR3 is CASSQESRGSGGYTF. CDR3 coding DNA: TGTGCCAGCAGCCAAGAGTCACGAGGGTCGGGTGGCTACACCTTC.

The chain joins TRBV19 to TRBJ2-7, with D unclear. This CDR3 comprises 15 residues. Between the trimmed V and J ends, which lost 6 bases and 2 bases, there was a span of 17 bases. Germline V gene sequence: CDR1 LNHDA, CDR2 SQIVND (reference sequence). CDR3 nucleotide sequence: TGTGCCAGTAGCCCAAATGGGGTGATCACCTACGAGCAGTACTTC. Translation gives CASSPNGVITYEQYF.

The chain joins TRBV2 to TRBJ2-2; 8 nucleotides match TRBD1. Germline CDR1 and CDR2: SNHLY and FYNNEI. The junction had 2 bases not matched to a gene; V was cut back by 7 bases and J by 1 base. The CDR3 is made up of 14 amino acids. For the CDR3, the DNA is TGTGCCAGCAAGGGGACAGGGAACACCGGGGAGCTGTTTTTT. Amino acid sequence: CASKGTGNTGELFF. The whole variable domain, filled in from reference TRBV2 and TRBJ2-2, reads EPEVTQTPSHQVTQMGQEVILRCVPISNHLYFYWYRQILGQKVEFLVSFYNNEISEKSEIFDDQFSVERPDGSNFTLKIRSTKLEDSAMYFCASKGTGNTGELFFGEGSRLTVL.

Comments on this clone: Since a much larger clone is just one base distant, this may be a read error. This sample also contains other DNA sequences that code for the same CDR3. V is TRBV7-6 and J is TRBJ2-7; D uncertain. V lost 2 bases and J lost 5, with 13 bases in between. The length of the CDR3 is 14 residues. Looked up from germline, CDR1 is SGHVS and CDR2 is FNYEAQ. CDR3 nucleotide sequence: TGTGCCAGCAGCTTAAGGGATTCCCGAAACGAGCAGTACTTC. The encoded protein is CASSLRDSRNEQYF.

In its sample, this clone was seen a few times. The CDR3 protein is CAWSVYDEQYF. CDR3 DNA: TGTGCCTGGAGTGTTTACGACGAGCAGTACTTC. The chain joins TRBV30 to TRBJ2-7; no clear D. This CDR3 contains 11 residues. V lost 0 bases to trimming and J lost 5 bases, with 5 bases between them. Germline V CDR1 and CDR2: GTSNPN, SVGIG (reference sequence).

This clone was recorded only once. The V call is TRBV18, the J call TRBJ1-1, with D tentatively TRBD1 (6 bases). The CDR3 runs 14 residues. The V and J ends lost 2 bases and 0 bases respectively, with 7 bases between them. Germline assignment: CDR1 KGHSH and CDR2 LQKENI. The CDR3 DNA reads TGTGCCAGCTCACCAGGACAGATGAACACTGAAGCTTTCTTT. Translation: CASSPGQMNTEAFF.

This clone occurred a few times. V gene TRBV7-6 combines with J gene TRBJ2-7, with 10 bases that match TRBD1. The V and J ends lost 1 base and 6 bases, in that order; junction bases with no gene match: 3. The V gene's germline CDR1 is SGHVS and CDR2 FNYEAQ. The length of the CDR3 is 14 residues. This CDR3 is CASSLEDRGREQYF. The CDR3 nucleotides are TGTGCCAGCAGCTTAGAAGACAGGGGGCGCGAGCAGTACTTC.

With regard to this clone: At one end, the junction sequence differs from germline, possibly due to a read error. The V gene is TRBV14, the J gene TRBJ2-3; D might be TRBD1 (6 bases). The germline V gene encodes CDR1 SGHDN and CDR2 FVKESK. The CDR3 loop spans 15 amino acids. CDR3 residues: CASSQDLGAVDMQYF. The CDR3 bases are TGTGCCAGCAGCCAAGATCTGGGGGCGGTAGATATGCAGTATTTT.

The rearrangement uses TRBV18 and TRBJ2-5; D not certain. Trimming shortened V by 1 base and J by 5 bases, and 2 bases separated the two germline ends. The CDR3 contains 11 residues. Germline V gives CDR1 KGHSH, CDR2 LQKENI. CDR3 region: CASSPLETQYF. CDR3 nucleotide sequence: TGTGCCAGCTCACCACTGGAGACCCAGTACTTC.

The CDR3 here is CASSSGGRNEQFF. In nucleotides, the CDR3 is TGTGCCAGCAGCTCGGGGGGGCGGAATGAGCAGTTCTTC. The chain links TRBV7-9 to TRBJ2-1; TRBD2 matches 8 bases. Unmatched junction bases numbered 3, after V lost 4 bases and J lost 7 bases. This CDR3 contains 13 residues. Germline V lookup: CDR1 SEHNR, CDR2 FQNEAQ (reference sequence).

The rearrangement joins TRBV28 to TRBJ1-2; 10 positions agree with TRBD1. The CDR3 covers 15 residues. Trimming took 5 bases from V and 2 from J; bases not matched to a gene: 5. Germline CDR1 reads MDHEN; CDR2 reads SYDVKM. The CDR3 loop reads CASSTRTGGNYGYTF. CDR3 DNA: TGTGCCAGCAGTACCCGGACAGGGGGGAACTATGGCTACACCTTC.

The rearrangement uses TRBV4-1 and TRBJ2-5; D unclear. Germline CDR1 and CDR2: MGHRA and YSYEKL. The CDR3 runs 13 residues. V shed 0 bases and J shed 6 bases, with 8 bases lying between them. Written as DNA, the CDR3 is TGCGCCAGCAGCCAAGAGACACGACAGACCCAGTACTTC. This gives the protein CASSQETRQTQYF.

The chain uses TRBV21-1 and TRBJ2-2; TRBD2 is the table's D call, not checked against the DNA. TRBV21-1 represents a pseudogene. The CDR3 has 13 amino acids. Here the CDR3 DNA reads TGTGCCAGTGGGACTAGCGGGGCCGGGGAGCTGTTTTTT. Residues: CASGTSGAGELFF.

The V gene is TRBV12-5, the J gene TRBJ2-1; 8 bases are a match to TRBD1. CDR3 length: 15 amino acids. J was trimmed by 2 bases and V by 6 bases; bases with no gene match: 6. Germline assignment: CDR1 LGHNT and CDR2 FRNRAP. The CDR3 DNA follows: TGTGCTAGTGGCCGGGGACAGGACACCTACAATGAGCAGTTCTTC. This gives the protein CASGRGQDTYNEQFF.

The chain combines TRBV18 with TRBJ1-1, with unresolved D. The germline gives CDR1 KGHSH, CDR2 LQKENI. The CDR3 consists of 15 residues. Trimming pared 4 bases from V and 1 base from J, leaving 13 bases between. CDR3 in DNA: TGTGCCAGCTCACGGGAGCAGGTCCAGAACACTGAAGCTTTCTTT. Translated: CASSREQVQNTEAFF.

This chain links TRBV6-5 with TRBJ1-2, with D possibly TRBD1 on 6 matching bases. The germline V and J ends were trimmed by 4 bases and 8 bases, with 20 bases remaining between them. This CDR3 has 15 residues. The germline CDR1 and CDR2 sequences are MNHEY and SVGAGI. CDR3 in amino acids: CASSSLSAGAIGYTF. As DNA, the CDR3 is TGTGCCAGCAGTTCACTGTCAGCGGGGGCAATAGGCTACACCTTC.

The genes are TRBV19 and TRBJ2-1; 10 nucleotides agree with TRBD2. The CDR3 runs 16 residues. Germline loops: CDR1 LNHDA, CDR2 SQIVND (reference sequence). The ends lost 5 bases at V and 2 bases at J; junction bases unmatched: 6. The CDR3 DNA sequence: TGTGCCAGTAGTCCTCATAGCGGGAGGCCCTACAATGAGCAGTTCTTC. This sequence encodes CASSPHSGRPYNEQFF.